This T cell receptor beta chain was profiled in a study of blood T cells in healthy people across ages. Study-wide findings and caveats: A greater number of naive CD4+ cells and higher diversity distinguished long-lived donors from aged donors. Older age coincided with a roughly linear decline in TCR beta diversity per million T cells.

This clonotype was seen a few times. Its cognate antigen is unknown. No fewer than 6 million PBMCs went into each sample. Using a J-beta primer mix together with a sample-barcoded 5' primer, a second PCR was run for roughly 6 to 12 cycles. TCRdb reprocessed the 5' RACE reads with MiXCR, giving one entry per CDR3 protein. The table lists 1.5 million to 2 million distinct CDR3 sequences, 28% of them singletons. The germline V and J ends were trimmed by 3 bases and 3 bases, with 14 bases remaining between them. The CDR3 runs 15 residues. Germline lookup yields CDR1 LNHDA and CDR2 SQIVND (reference sequence).

The TCR comes from a woman aged 30 to 39 in good health. Material for sequencing was blood. The chain combines TRBV19 with TRBJ1-2; D might be TRBD1 (5 bases). CDR3 residues: CASSMAHGGDYGYTF. CDR3 DNA: TGTGCCAGTAGTATGGCCCACGGGGGTGACTATGGCTACACCTTC. Looking up the rest from reference TRBV19 and TRBJ1-2 gives the full variable domain: DGGITQSPKYLFRKEGQNVTLSCEQNLNHDAMYWYRQDPGQGLRLIYYSQIVNDFQKGDIAEGYSVSREKKESFPLTVTSAQKNPTAFYLCASSMAHGGDYGYTFGSGTRLTVV.